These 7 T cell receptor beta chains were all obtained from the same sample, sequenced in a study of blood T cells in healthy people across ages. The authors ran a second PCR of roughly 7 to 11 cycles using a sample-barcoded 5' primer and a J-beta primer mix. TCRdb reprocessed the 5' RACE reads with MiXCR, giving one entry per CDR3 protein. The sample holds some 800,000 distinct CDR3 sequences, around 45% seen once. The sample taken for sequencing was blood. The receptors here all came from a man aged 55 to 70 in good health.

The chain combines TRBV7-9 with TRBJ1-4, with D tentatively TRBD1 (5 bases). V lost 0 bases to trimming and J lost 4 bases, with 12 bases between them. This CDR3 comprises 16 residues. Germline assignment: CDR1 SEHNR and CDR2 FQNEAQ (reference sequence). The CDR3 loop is CASSLAVGQVNEKLFF. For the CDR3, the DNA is TGTGCCAGCAGCTTAGCTGTGGGGCAGGTTAATGAAAAACTGTTTTTT. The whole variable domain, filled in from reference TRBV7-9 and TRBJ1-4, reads DTGVSQNPRHKITKRGQNVTFRCDPISEHNRLYWYRQTLGQGPEFLTYFQNEAQLEKSRLLSDRFSAERPKGSFSTLEIQRTEQGDSAMYLCASSLAVGQVNEKLFFGSGTQLSVL.

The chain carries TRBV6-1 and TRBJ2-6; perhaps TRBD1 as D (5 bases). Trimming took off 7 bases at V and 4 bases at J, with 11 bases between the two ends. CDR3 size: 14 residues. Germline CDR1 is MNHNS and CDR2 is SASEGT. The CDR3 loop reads CASTPRTGANVLTF. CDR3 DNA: TGTGCCAGCACCCCCCGGACAGGGGCCAACGTCCTGACTTTC.

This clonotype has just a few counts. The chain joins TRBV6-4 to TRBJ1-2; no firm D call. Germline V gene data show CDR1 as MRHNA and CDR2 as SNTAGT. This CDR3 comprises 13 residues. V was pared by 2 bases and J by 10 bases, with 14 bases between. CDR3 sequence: CASSDTLGDTYTF. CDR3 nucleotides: TGTGCCAGCAGTGACACTCTCGGCGATACCTACACCTTC.

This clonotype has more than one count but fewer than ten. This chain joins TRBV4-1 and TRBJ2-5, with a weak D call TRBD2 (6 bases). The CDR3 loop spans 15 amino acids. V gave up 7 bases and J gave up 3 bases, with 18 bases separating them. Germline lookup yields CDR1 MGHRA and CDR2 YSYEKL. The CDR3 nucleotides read TGCGCCAGCACCCGAAGCGGGTTCACTAAAGAGACCCAGTACTTC. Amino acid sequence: CASTRSGFTKETQYF.

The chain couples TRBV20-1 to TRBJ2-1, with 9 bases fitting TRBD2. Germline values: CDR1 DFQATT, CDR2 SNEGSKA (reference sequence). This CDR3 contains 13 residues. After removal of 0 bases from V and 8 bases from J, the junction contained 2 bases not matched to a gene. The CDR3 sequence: CSARDGTSYEQFF. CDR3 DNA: TGCAGTGCTAGAGACGGGACTAGCTATGAGCAGTTCTTC.

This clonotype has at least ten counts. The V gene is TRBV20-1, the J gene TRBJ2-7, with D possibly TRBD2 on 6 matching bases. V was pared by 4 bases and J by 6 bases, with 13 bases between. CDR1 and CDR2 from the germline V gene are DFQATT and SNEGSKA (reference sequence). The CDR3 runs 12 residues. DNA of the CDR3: TGCAGTGCTATCCCGGGACTCGGCGAGCAGTACTTC. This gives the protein CSAIPGLGEQYF.

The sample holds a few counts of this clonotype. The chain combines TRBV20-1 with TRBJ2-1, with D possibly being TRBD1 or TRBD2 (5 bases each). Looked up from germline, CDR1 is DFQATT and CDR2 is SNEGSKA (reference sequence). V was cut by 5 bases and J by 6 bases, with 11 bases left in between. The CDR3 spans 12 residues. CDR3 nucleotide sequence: TGCAGTGCTCCGGGACCCATCAATGAGCAGTTCTTC. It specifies CSAPGPINEQFF.